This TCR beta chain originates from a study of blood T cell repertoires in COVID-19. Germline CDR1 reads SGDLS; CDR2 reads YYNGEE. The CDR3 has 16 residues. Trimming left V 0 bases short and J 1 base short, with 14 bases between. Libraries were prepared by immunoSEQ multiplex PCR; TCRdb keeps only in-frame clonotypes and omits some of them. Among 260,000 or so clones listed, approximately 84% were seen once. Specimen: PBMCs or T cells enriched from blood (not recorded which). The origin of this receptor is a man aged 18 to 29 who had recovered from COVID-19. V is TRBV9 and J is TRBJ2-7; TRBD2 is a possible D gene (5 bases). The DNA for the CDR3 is TGTGCCAGCAGCGTAGGAGGCATGGACTTTTCCTACGAGCAGTACTTC. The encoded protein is CASSVGGMDFSYEQYF.